Shown below are 11 T cell receptor beta chains from a single sample sequenced in a study of T cell responses to AZD1222 COVID-19 vaccine. The assay was immunoSEQ multiplex PCR, and TCRdb's table has in-frame clones only and misses some. This sample has 95,000 to 150,000 clones, with 87% found just once. The sample consisted of peripheral blood, taken on day 0 of AZD1222 vaccination. The source of these receptors is an adult in good health.

This rearrangement joins TRBV6-5 to TRBJ1-2; 9 nucleotides line up with TRBD1. V shed 4 bases, J shed 8 bases, and the junction held 5 bases outside the gene matches. The CDR3 totals 13 residues. Germline V lookup: CDR1 MNHEY, CDR2 SVGAGI. CDR3 in amino acids: CASSWGQGGGYTF. The CDR3 nucleotides are TGTGCCAGCAGTTGGGGACAGGGAGGAGGCTACACCTTC.

The chain couples TRBV4-2 to TRBJ1-1; D gene unclear. V shed 3 bases and J shed 0 bases, with 5 bases lying between them. The CDR3 sequence is 13 residues long. The germline CDR1 and CDR2 sequences are LGHNA and YNFKEQ. The DNA for the CDR3 is TGTGCCAGCAGCCATGATATGAACACTGAAGCTTTCTTT. Encoded protein: CASSHDMNTEAFF.

V is TRBV28 and J is TRBJ2-7; D unclear. Germline V gene sequence: CDR1 MDHEN, CDR2 SYDVKM. The CDR3 consists of 14 residues. The V end lost 2 bases, the J end lost 0 bases, and 8 bases lay between the germline ends. The CDR3 region is CASSLLQTSYEQYF. CDR3 sequence (DNA): TGTGCCAGCAGTTTACTCCAGACCTCCTACGAGCAGTACTTC.

V is TRBV19 and J is TRBJ2-5; 9 nucleotides align to TRBD1. Germline CDR1 reads LNHDA; CDR2 reads SQIVND (reference sequence). The V gene end was trimmed by 4 bases and the J gene end by 2 bases; junction bases not matched to a gene: 11. This CDR3 comprises 17 residues. CDR3 DNA sequence: TGTGCCAGTAGTACCCCTCCCGGGACAGGGCCACAAGAGACCCAGTACTTC. This codes for CASSTPPGTGPQETQYF.

This clone was seen once. The V gene is TRBV6-5, the J gene TRBJ1-2, with a tentative D call TRBD1 (6 bases). The CDR3 has 14 amino acids. CDR1 and CDR2 (germline): MNHEY, SVGAGI. V was shortened by 2 bases and J by 3 bases, with 10 bases between the two germline ends. CDR3 in amino acids: CASSYTSGDYGYTF. The DNA of the CDR3 is TGTGCCAGCAGTTACACCTCAGGGGACTATGGCTACACCTTC.

V and J are TRBV5-6 and TRBJ1-1, with a tentative D call TRBD1 (6 bases). V lost 4 bases to trimming and J lost 0 bases, with 13 bases between them. Per the germline V gene, CDR1 is SGHDT and CDR2 is YYEEEE. The CDR3 runs to 15 residues. CDR3 protein: CASSDPTGLNTEAFF. In nucleotides, the CDR3 is TGTGCCAGCAGCGACCCGACAGGTTTGAACACTGAAGCTTTCTTT. Looking up the rest from reference TRBV5-6 and TRBJ1-1 gives the full variable domain: DAGVTQSPTHLIKTRGQQVTLRCSPKSGHDTVSWYQQALGQGPQFIFQYYEEEERQRGNFPDRFSGHQFPNYSSELNVNALLLGDSALYLCASSDPTGLNTEAFFGQGTRLTVV.

The gene calls are TRBV7-2 and TRBJ2-7; the match to TRBD2 covers 10 bases. This CDR3 is 18 amino acids long. Germline V gene sequence: CDR1 SGHTA, CDR2 FQGNSA. Trimming cost V 5 bases and J 4 bases; bases outside gene matches: 17. In DNA form, the CDR3 reads TGTGCCAGCAGCCACAACAGGGGCCGGACTAGCGGTCTTTACGAGCAGTACTTC. This encodes CASSHNRGRTSGLYEQYF.

This clone was recorded only once. This chain links TRBV18 with TRBJ1-1, with D perhaps TRBD1 (6 bases). Germline CDR1 reads KGHSH; CDR2 reads LQKENI. This CDR3 region has 13 residues. Trimming removed 4 bases at V and 1 base at J, with 7 bases between. The CDR3, as DNA: TGTGCCAGCTCACAAGGGGGGAACACTGAAGCTTTCTTT. It specifies CASSQGGNTEAFF.

This rearrangement joins TRBV29-1 to TRBJ1-2; 11 nucleotides line up with TRBD1. In germline, CDR1 is SQVTM, CDR2 ANQGSEA. The CDR3 has 15 amino acids. V was pared by 4 bases and J by 1 base, with 5 bases of the junction left unmatched. The CDR3 spells CSVGDRGAFNYGYTF. The CDR3 DNA follows: TGCAGCGTTGGGGACAGGGGGGCCTTTAACTATGGCTACACCTTC.

The J gene is TRBJ2-5, the V gene TRBV12-3 or TRBV12-4; D gene unclear. V dropped 0 bases and J dropped 7 bases, with 9 bases sitting between them. The CDR3 has 13 amino acids. The CDR3 here is CASSLATTSTQYF. The CDR3 DNA reads TGTGCCAGCAGTTTAGCGACGACTTCGACCCAGTACTTC.

The chain joins TRBV5-4 to TRBJ1-6, with a tentative D call TRBD1 (6 bases). CDR1 and CDR2 (germline): SGHNT, YYREEE (reference sequence). The CDR3 extends over 14 amino acids. Trimming took off 4 bases at V and 5 bases at J, with 10 bases between the two ends. CDR3 bases: TGTGCCAGCAGCACGACAGGCAATAATTCACCCCTCCACTTT. Its protein product is CASSTTGNNSPLHF.